This T cell receptor beta chain was obtained from a study of radiotherapy plus CTLA-4 blockade in lung cancer. This clone was counted a few times. Repertoires were generated with immunoSEQ multiplex PCR, while TCRdb's copy carries only in-frame clones and drops some. The sample shows some 100,000 clones, about four fifths of them seen only once. This CDR3 is 15 amino acids long. Trimming cost V 4 bases and J 5 bases; bases outside gene matches: 6. Per germline, CDR1 SGDLS and CDR2 YYNGEE. V usage is TRBV9 and J usage is TRBJ2-3, with TRBD1 matching 11 bases. Sequencing used peripheral blood, obtained from a patient treated with radiotherapy plus ipilimumab. This clonotype originated in a human donor with non-small cell lung cancer who had a partial response to radiotherapy plus ipilimumab. CDR3 nucleotides: TGTGCCAGCAGCACGACCGGGACAGGGGGAGATACGCAGTATTTT. Its translation is CASSTTGTGGDTQYF.